This T cell receptor beta chain was observed in a study of T cell responses to AZD1222 COVID-19 vaccine. As for this clone: Its antigen is currently unknown.

Notes on the study in general: Rises in breadth and depth of Spike-specific TCRs came after two AZD1222 doses. The CD4 TCRs associated with vaccination extended across spike and predominated at 160-218 and 743-854. Clonal diversity was possibly underestimated, and the donors were mostly white British, with more females.

The table came from immunoSEQ multiplex PCR; TCRdb's copy has only in-frame clones and leaves some out. The table has 150,000 to 200,000 clones, about 90% seen once. The receptor comes from an adult who received the AZD1222 COVID-19 vaccine. This sample comprised peripheral blood, obtained 28 days after the second AZD1222 dose.

The CDR3 is CAISEFQGEQYF. The CDR3 DNA reads TGTGCCATCAGTGAGTTTCAGGGCGAGCAGTACTTC. This chain joins TRBV10-3 and TRBJ2-7; TRBD1 is a possible D gene (5 bases). CDR1 is ENHRY, CDR2 SYGVKD, per germline. This CDR3 has 12 residues. Trimming shortened V by 1 base and J by 6 bases, and 7 bases separated the two germline ends.